This entry lists 12 T cell receptor beta chains sequenced from one sample in a study of radiation and T cells in renal cell carcinoma. Regarding time point: baseline pretreatment blood. Treatment described: 15 Gy SBRT to primary tumor, nephrectomy 4 weeks later. The protocol was immunoSEQ multiplex PCR, while the TCRdb copy is restricted to in-frame clones and leaves out a portion. This table has roughly 53,000 clones, roughly 80% appearing once. The specimen comprised blood, sampled from a patient whose treatment included radiotherapy and nephrectomy. Receptor source: a woman aged 70-85 years with renal cell carcinoma.

The chain couples TRBV4-2 to TRBJ2-3, with no clear D. Trimming left V 6 bases short and J 4 bases short, with 23 bases between. The length of the CDR3 is 17 residues. Germline V gene data show CDR1 as LGHNA and CDR2 as YNFKEQ. The CDR3 DNA sequence: TGTGCCAGCAGGGGTGCCGGAGACACCCTACCCGCAGATACGCAGTATTTT. The encoded protein is CASRGAGDTLPADTQYF.

This clone has more than one count but fewer than ten. The CDR3 is CASARDRVLSGYTF. The CDR3 bases are TGTGCCAGCGCTCGGGACAGGGTTTTGTCTGGCTACACCTTC. The chain combines TRBV6-1 with TRBJ1-2, with TRBD1 identical over 9 bases. Germline lookup yields CDR1 MNHNS and CDR2 SASEGT. This CDR3 contains 14 residues. V lost 8 bases and J lost 7; bases outside the gene matches: 11.

The chain joins TRBV18 to TRBJ2-5; 10 bases are shared with TRBD2. The CDR3 totals 13 residues. Trimming removed 7 bases from V and 3 bases from J; junction bases left unmatched: 2. Germline V CDR1 and CDR2: KGHSH, LQKENI. The chain's CDR3 is CASLTSGKETQYF. The DNA for the CDR3 is TGTGCCAGCTTAACTAGCGGGAAAGAGACCCAGTACTTC. Complete variable domain (other parts from reference TRBV18 and TRBJ2-5): NAGVMQNPRHLVRRRGQEARLRCSPMKGHSHVYWYRQLPEEGLKFMVYLQKENIIDESGMPKERFSAEFPKEGPSILRIQQVVRGDSAAYFCASLTSGKETQYFGPGTRLLVL.

J is TRBJ2-1 and V is TRBV2; TRBD1 is a possible D gene (6 bases). The length of the CDR3 is 11 residues. V was pared by 6 bases and J by 10 bases, with 10 bases between. Germline V gene data show CDR1 as SNHLY and CDR2 as FYNNEI. DNA of the CDR3: TGTGCCAGCAGGGTGGACAGCGAGCAGTTCTTC. This gives the protein CASRVDSEQFF.

V and J are TRBV2 and TRBJ2-3; 13 bases line up with TRBD2. The trim removed 3 bases at V and 5 bases at J, leaving 5 bases unmatched. CDR1 and CDR2 from the germline V gene are SNHLY and FYNNEI. The CDR3 contains 16 residues. This CDR3 reads CASSDWTSGGRDTQYF. CDR3 DNA sequence: TGTGCCAGCAGTGACTGGACTAGCGGGGGTCGAGATACGCAGTATTTT.

The chain recombines TRBV7-2 with TRBJ1-3; D gene unclear. Germline-derived CDR1 and CDR2 are SGHTA and FQGNSA. CDR3 length: 16 amino acids. Trimming removed 5 bases from V and 3 bases from J, with 17 bases in between. This CDR3 is CASSPGGQADGNTIYF. CDR3 coding DNA: TGTGCCAGCAGCCCCGGAGGGCAGGCTGATGGAAACACCATATATTTT.

The chain uses TRBV4-1 and TRBJ1-1; D not resolved. CDR3 length: 15 amino acids. Per the germline V gene, CDR1 is MGHRA and CDR2 is YSYEKL. V lost 5 bases to trimming and J lost 0 bases, with 13 bases between them. The CDR3 here is CASSFSAPMNTEAFF. For the CDR3, the DNA is TGCGCCAGCAGCTTTTCCGCCCCTATGAACACTGAAGCTTTCTTT.

This clone was counted a single time. This chain joins TRBV4-1 and TRBJ2-2; a weak D match, TRBD1 (5 bases). The CDR3 runs 14 residues. The V end was cut by 6 bases, the J end by 1 base, with 9 bases between. Germline V lookup: CDR1 MGHRA, CDR2 YSYEKL. The CDR3 DNA sequence: TGCGCCAGCAGGATACAGGAGAACACCGGGGAGCTGTTTTTT. It codes for CASRIQENTGELFF.

The rearrangement links TRBV5-1 to TRBJ2-5; D is ambiguous. V dropped 5 bases and J dropped 2 bases, with 16 bases sitting between them. CDR3 length: 15 amino acids. Germline lookup yields CDR1 SGHRS and CDR2 YFSETQ. The CDR3 spells CASRPRSAIQETQYF. CDR3 DNA sequence: TGCGCCAGCAGACCCAGATCGGCGATACAAGAGACCCAGTACTTC.

The V gene is TRBV7-8, the J gene TRBJ2-5, with a possible D match to TRBD1 (5 bases). V lost 1 base to trimming and J lost 3 bases, with 6 bases between them. Germline CDR1 is SGHVS and CDR2 is FQNEAQ. The CDR3 consists of 13 residues. Here the CDR3 DNA reads TGTGCCAGCAGCTTAGGACAGAAAGAGACCCAGTACTTC. Translating gives CASSLGQKETQYF.

The chain uses TRBV6-5 and TRBJ1-4; a weak D match, TRBD1 (5 bases). V lost 6 bases to trimming and J lost 8 bases, with 16 bases between them. The germline V gene has CDR1 MNHEY and CDR2 SVGAGI. This CDR3 has 14 residues. CDR3 loop: CASSGTREREKLFF. CDR3 nucleotide sequence: TGTGCCAGCAGCGGGACCCGGGAGAGGGAAAAACTGTTTTTT.

This chain joins TRBV6-1 and TRBJ2-5; D gene unclear. Germline CDR1 is MNHNS and CDR2 is SASEGT. This CDR3 region has 13 residues. V was clipped by 6 bases and J by 1 base, with 9 bases between them. CDR3 residues: CASRYIPQETQYF. The CDR3 region has the DNA TGTGCCAGCAGATACATACCCCAAGAGACCCAGTACTTC.